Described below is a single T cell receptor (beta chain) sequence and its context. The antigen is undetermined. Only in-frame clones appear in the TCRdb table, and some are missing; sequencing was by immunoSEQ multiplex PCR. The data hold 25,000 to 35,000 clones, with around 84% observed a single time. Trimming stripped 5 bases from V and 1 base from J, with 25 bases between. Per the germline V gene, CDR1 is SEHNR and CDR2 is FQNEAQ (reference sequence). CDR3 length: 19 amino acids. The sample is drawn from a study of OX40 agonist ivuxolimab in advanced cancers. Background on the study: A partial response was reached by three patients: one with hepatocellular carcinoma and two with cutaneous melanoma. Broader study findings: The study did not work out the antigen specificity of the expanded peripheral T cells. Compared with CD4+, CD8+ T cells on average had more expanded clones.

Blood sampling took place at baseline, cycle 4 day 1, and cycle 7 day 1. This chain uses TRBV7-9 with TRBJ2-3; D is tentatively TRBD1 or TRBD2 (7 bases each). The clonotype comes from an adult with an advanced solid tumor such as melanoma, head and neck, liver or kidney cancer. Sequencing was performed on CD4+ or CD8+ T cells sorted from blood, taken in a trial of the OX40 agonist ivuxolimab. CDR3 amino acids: CASSPRLGEGAVGTDTQYF. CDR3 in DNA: TGTGCCAGCAGCCCCCGGTTAGGGGAGGGGGCGGTAGGCACAGATACGCAGTATTTT.